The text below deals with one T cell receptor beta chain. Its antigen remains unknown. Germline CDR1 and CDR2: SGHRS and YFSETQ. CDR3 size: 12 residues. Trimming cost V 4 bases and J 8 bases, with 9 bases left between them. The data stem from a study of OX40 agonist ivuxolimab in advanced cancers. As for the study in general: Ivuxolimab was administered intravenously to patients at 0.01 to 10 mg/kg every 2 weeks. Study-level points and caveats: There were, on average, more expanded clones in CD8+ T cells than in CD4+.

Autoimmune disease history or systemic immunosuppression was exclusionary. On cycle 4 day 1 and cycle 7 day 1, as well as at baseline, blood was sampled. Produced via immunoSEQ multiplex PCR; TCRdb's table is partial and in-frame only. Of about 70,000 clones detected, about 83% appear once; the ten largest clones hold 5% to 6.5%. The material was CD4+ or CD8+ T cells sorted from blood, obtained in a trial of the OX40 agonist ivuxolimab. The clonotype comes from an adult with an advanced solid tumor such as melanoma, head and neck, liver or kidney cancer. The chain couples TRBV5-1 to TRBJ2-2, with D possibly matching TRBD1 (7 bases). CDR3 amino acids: CASSAGQGELFF. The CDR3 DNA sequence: TGCGCCAGCAGCGCGGGACAGGGGGAGCTGTTTTTT.